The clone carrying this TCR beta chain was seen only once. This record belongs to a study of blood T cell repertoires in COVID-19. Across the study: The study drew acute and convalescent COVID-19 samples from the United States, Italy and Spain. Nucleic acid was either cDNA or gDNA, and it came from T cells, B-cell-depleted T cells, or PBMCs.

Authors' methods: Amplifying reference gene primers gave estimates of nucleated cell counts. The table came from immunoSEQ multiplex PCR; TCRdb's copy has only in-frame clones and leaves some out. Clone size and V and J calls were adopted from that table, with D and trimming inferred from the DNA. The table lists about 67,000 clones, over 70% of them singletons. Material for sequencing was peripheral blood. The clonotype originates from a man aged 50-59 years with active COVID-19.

The CDR3 spells CASTQDQMNTEAFF. The CDR3 nucleotides read TGTGCCAGCACACAGGACCAAATGAACACTGAAGCTTTCTTT. V and J are TRBV7-9 and TRBJ1-1; possibly TRBD1 for D (5 bases). V dropped 7 bases and J dropped 0 bases, with 12 bases sitting between them. The CDR3 has 14 amino acids. CDR1 and CDR2 from the germline V gene are SEHNR and FQNEAQ (reference sequence).